The 4 T cell receptor beta chains given below trace back to one sample, sequenced in a study of blood T cell repertoires in COVID-19 (dated by TCRdb to between 2020 and 2021). Libraries were constructed by the immunoSEQ multiplex PCR assay. This immuneACCESS table, as held by TCRdb, lists in-frame sequences with V and J called but not all clones. Of the missing ones, under half trace to an unresolved V gene in checked studies; the others have no known cause. The sample table lists around 100,000 clones, over 65% of them with a count of one. The biggest ten clones account for around 13% of the sample. The sequencing sample was made of peripheral blood. The receptors originated from a human donor in a cohort sampled during active COVID-19.

V and J are TRBV7-2 and TRBJ2-2; a weak D match, TRBD1 (7 bases). The CDR3 has 15 residues. Trimming pared 2 bases from V and 5 bases from J, leaving 12 bases between. Germline assignment: CDR1 SGHTA and CDR2 FQGNSA. CDR3 loop: CASSLMQGGTGELFF. The CDR3, as DNA: TGTGCCAGCAGCTTAATGCAGGGGGGTACCGGGGAGCTGTTTTTT.

The chain links TRBV19 to TRBJ2-3, with a possible D match to TRBD1 (7 bases). CDR3 length: 15 residues. CDR1 is LNHDA and CDR2 is SQIVND in the germline V gene (reference sequence). V was trimmed by 3 bases and J by 3 bases, leaving 13 bases between them. The CDR3: CASSISAGGTDTQYF. CDR3 DNA sequence: TGTGCCAGTAGTATTTCGGCAGGGGGGACAGATACGCAGTATTTT.

This rearrangement joins TRBV5-1 to TRBJ2-7; 7 bases align to TRBD1. The trim removed 2 bases at V and 0 bases at J, leaving 5 bases unmatched. Germline CDR1 is SGHRS and CDR2 is YFSETQ. CDR3 size: 15 residues. The chain's CDR3 is CASSFLQGRSYEQYF. In DNA, the CDR3 is TGCGCCAGCAGCTTCCTACAGGGGCGCTCCTACGAGCAGTACTTC.

DNA of the CDR3: TGTGCCAGCAGTTTTCCGACAGATGGGCAGCCCCAGCATTTT. Its translation: CASSFPTDGQPQHF. The V call is TRBV6-2 or TRBV6-3, the J call TRBJ1-5; D is possibly TRBD1 (5 bases). The germline V gene encodes CDR1 MNHEY and CDR2 SVGEGT. Trimming cost V 4 bases and J 7 bases, with 14 bases left between them. This CDR3 has 14 residues.